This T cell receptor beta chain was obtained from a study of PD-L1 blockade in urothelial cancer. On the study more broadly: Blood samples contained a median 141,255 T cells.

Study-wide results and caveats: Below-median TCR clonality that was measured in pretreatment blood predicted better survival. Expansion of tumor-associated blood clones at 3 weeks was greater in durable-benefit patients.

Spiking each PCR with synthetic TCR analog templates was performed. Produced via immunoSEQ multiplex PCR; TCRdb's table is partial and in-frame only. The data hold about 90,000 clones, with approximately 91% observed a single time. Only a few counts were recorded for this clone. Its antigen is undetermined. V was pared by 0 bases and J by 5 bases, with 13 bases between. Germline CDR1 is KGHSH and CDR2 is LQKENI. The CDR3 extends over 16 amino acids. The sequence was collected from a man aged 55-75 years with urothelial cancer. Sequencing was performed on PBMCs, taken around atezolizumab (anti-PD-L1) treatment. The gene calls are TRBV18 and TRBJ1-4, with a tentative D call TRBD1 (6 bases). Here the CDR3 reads CASSPPNTGWNEKLFF. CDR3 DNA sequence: TGTGCCAGCTCACCACCTAACACAGGGTGGAATGAAAAACTGTTTTTT.